This entry is about one T cell receptor (beta chain). Its antigen is not known. Profiled with immunoSEQ multiplex PCR; TCRdb holds only in-frame clones, not every one. The table has 75,000 to 95,000 clones, 92% seen once. These data belong to a study of OX40 agonist ivuxolimab in advanced cancers. Across the study: Partial responses were observed in three patients, of whom one had hepatocellular carcinoma and two had cutaneous melanoma. General study results and limits: In the 0.1-3.0 mg/kg groups, partial responders showed among the lowest expansion. In the 0.1 to 3.0 mg/kg range, CD4+ and CD8+ blood T cells had expanded clonally by week 6. Compared with CD4+, CD8+ T cells on average had more expanded clones.

Sequencing was performed on CD4+ or CD8+ T cells sorted from blood, taken in a trial of the OX40 agonist ivuxolimab. This TCR was recovered from an adult with an advanced solid tumor such as melanoma, head and neck, liver or kidney cancer.

CDR3 sequence (DNA): TGTGCCAGCAGTCCGCAGGGCAGTGAAGCTTTCTTT. Amino acid sequence: CASSPQGSEAFF. The J gene is TRBJ1-1, the V gene TRBV5-4, with a tentative D call TRBD1 (5 bases). This CDR3 is built from 12 residues. V was pared by 5 bases and J by 7 bases, with 12 bases between. Germline CDR1 reads SGHNT; CDR2 reads YYREEE (reference sequence).